What follows is one T cell receptor beta chain and its context. The antigen remains undetermined. There are 14 residues in the CDR3. V was clipped by 3 bases and J by 4 bases, with 12 bases between them. The germline V gene encodes CDR1 MDHEN and CDR2 SYDVKM. Ophthalmopathy patients had Clinical Activity Score at least 3, NOSPECS grade at least 4, duration under 3 months. PBMCs came from roughly 10 ml fresh peripheral blood. Amplification of TCR beta CDR3 regions was performed using RNA transcripts as template. Primed by the HTBI set, a first-round RT-PCR was run on the TCR CDR3. TCRdb re-called the multiplex PCR reads with MiXCR, one entry per CDR3 protein. Of roughly 600,000 distinct CDR3 sequences in the sample, approximately 14% were seen once. This record belongs to a study of T cells in Graves' hyperthyroidism and ophthalmopathy. Study outcomes and limitations: Among clonotypes expanded in thyroid above 0.001, most were also found in blood. Ophthalmopathy prediction by the model preceded onset by a median approximately 6.1 months.

The chain links TRBV28 to TRBJ1-2, with D uncertain. The specimen was blood. The TCR sequence derives from a woman between 50 and 59 years old with Graves' ophthalmopathy. Here the CDR3 reads CASSFGLGIYGYTF. The CDR3, as DNA: TGTGCCAGCAGTTTTGGTCTGGGGATCTATGGCTACACCTTC.